These 4 T cell receptor beta chains originate from one sample sequenced in a study of cytotoxic CD8 clonotypes in ibrutinib-treated CLL. Using immunoSEQ multiplex PCR, the repertoire was profiled, and TCRdb retains in-frame clones only, with some absent. The sample consists of over 95,000 clones, approximately 56% of them appearing once. The sequencing here drew on PBMCs, taken after 24 months of ibrutinib treatment. The receptors shown here come from a human donor with chronic lymphocytic leukemia.

The V call is TRBV19, the J call TRBJ1-4; D gene unclear. CDR1 LNHDA and CDR2 SQIVND come from the germline V gene (reference sequence). This CDR3 region has 13 residues. Trimming stripped 6 bases from V and 3 bases from J, with 8 bases between. The CDR3 here is CASSLLSNEKLFF. The CDR3 coding sequence is TGTGCCAGTAGCCTCCTCTCTAATGAAAAACTGTTTTTT.

Regarding this clone: Other nucleotide sequences in the sample specify the same CDR3. The chain combines TRBV27 with TRBJ1-1; no firm D call. The V gene lost 6 bases and the J gene lost 0 bases, with 11 bases spanning the gap. Germline V gene data show CDR1 as MNHEY and CDR2 as SMNVEV (reference sequence). The CDR3 is 14 amino acids. CDR3 coding DNA: TGTGCCAGCAGACTGGACCGGCTGAACACTGAAGCTTTCTTT. Protein product: CASRLDRLNTEAFF.

V is TRBV7-3 and J is TRBJ2-3; D not certain. V lost 1 base, J lost 8 bases, and 10 bases lay in between. The germline V gene encodes CDR1 SGHTA and CDR2 FQGTGA. CDR3 length: 13 amino acids. CDR3 residues: CASSLINRSTQYF. The CDR3 region has the DNA TGTGCCAGCAGCTTAATCAATAGGTCTACGCAGTATTTT.

This clone was counted between two and nine times. The rearrangement uses TRBV28 and TRBJ1-4, with D maybe TRBD1 (6 bases). The germline CDR1 and CDR2 sequences are MDHEN and SYDVKM. V was cut by 1 base and J by 0 bases, with 12 bases left in between. The CDR3 is 17 amino acids. Here the CDR3 DNA reads TGTGCCAGCAGTTTATTCGGGACATCTGCAACTAATGAAAAACTGTTTTTT. This encodes CASSLFGTSATNEKLFF.